What follows are 2 T cell receptor beta chains derived from one specimen sequenced in a study of cytomegalovirus exposure and HLA in healthy donors (dated by TCRdb to the late 2010s). Library preparation was by the immunoSEQ multiplex PCR assay. For the multiplex PCR, a mixture combining 60 forward primers for TCR Vbeta segments and 13 reverse primers for TCR Jbeta segments was used. What TCRdb holds here is the immuneACCESS table cut down to in-frame rearrangements. Part of the clones is not present; checked against another copy, under half of the missing clones reflect an unresolved V gene, and the others are unexplained. The sample table shows more than 200,000 clones, and about three quarters are seen once. Clones ranked in the top ten supply about a sixth of the sample. The material sequenced was PBMCs. The receptors shown here come from a man in his forties or fifties in good health and CMV-seronegative.

The chain is built from TRBV4-1 and TRBJ1-1, with 9 bases fitting TRBD1. This CDR3 has 17 residues. Germline values: CDR1 MGHRA, CDR2 YSYEKL. Trimming removed 3 bases from V and 1 base from J; junction bases left unmatched: 9. The CDR3 DNA follows: TGCGCCAGCAGCCACCCACGGGGACAGGGAAAGAACACTGAAGCTTTCTTT. Amino acid sequence: CASSHPRGQGKNTEAFF.

Here the CDR3 DNA reads TGTGCCAGCTCACCCAGGGAACAGGGTAACGAGCAGTACTTC. This gives the protein CASSPREQGNEQYF. The chain has TRBV6-5 and TRBJ2-7; possible D gene TRBD1, 6 bases. CDR3 length: 14 amino acids. CDR1 is MNHEY and CDR2 is SVGAGI in the germline V gene. Trimming shortened V by 8 bases and J by 5 bases, and 19 bases separated the two germline ends.